The 18 T cell receptor beta chains presented below share a single source sample, sequenced in a study of shared clonotypes between healthy human individuals (dated by TCRdb to the early 2020s). For the CD8 naive samples, CD45RO-negative cells were positively selected for CCR7, yielding a CD45RA+CCR7+ population from which TemRA cells were excluded. Receptors were amplified or captured by the immunoSEQ multiplex PCR assay. Sourced from immuneACCESS, this table was stored by TCRdb with only in-frame sequences that have V and J called. A share of the clones is absent; for the studies checked, an unresolved V gene accounts for under half, and the remainder has no known explanation. The sample table contains 1.5 million to 2.5 million clones; only one count was recorded for around 96% of them. Clones ranked in the top ten supply 0.95% to 1.5% of the sample. Sequencing input: naive CD8+ T cells sorted from blood. Per the publication, the cell subset or site label means: CD45RA+CCR7+. Every receptor here comes from a man in his late teens or twenties in good health.

On this clone itself: This same CDR3 is encoded by further DNA sequences in the sample. V and J are TRBV7-9 and TRBJ2-7; no clear D gene. Per germline, CDR1 SEHNR and CDR2 FQNEAQ (reference sequence). This CDR3 is 14 amino acids long. V lost 1 base and J 1 base, leaving 8 bases between the germline ends. The CDR3 nucleotides are TGTGCCAGCAGCTTAGTCTCCAGTTCCTACGAGCAGTACTTC. This gives the protein CASSLVSSSYEQYF.

The rearrangement joins TRBV6-6 to TRBJ1-5, with 7 nucleotides matching TRBD1. The germline V gene encodes CDR1 MNHNY and CDR2 SVGAGI (reference sequence). The CDR3 extends over 16 amino acids. J lost 2 bases, V lost 7 bases, and 11 bases had no gene match. CDR3 sequence: CASTLAAGGGNQPQHF. For the CDR3, the DNA is TGTGCCAGCACCCTAGCGGCAGGGGGAGGCAATCAGCCCCAGCATTTT.

V usage is TRBV5-6 and J usage is TRBJ1-1; D may be TRBD1 (6 bases). CDR1 and CDR2 (germline): SGHDT, YYEEEE. The CDR3 loop spans 16 amino acids. Trimming took 0 bases from V and 3 from J, leaving 15 bases between them. The DNA of the CDR3 is TGTGCCAGCAGCTTGGAGCAGCAGGGGCTGTACACTGAAGCTTTCTTT. This encodes CASSLEQQGLYTEAFF. The full variable domain, in which reference TRBV5-6 and TRBJ1-1 provide the parts outside the CDR3, is DAGVTQSPTHLIKTRGQQVTLRCSPKSGHDTVSWYQQALGQGPQFIFQYYEEEERQRGNFPDRFSGHQFPNYSSELNVNALLLGDSALYLCASSLEQQGLYTEAFFGQGTRLTVV.

This chain uses TRBV27 with TRBJ2-5, with D tentatively TRBD2 (6 bases). V lost 3 bases and J 4 bases, leaving 18 bases between the germline ends. This CDR3 is 16 amino acids long. The germline V gene has CDR1 MNHEY and CDR2 SMNVEV (reference sequence). Here the CDR3 reads CASSFRGTLGPETQYF. The CDR3 DNA is TGTGCCAGCAGTTTTCGGGGGACGTTGGGGCCAGAGACCCAGTACTTC.

As regards this clone: Other DNA variants within this sample encode the same CDR3. The chain has TRBV30 and TRBJ1-4; D gene ambiguous. The ends were cut back, 1 base at V and 2 bases at J, with 5 bases in the middle. The germline V gene has CDR1 GTSNPN and CDR2 SVGIG (reference sequence). The CDR3 sequence is 13 residues long. CDR3 region: CAWSASTNEKLFF. As DNA, the CDR3 is TGTGCCTGGAGTGCCAGTACTAATGAAAAACTGTTTTTT.

This sequence joins TRBV6-1 and TRBJ1-5; TRBD1 agrees at 9 bases. The CDR3 runs 14 residues. Looked up from germline, CDR1 is MNHNS and CDR2 is SASEGT. The V segment lost 6 bases and the J segment 6 bases; nucleotides outside the gene matches: 6. For the CDR3, the DNA is TGTGCCAGCAGCTCAGGACAGGGGTTTCAGCCCCAGCATTTT. As protein: CASSSGQGFQPQHF.

The chain couples TRBV6-5 to TRBJ2-1; D perhaps matches TRBD1 (5 bases). Trimming stripped 0 bases from V and 2 bases from J, with 8 bases between. Germline lookup yields CDR1 MNHEY and CDR2 SVGAGI. The CDR3 totals 15 residues. CDR3 in DNA: TGTGCCAGCAGTTACTCGACAGTTCCCTACAATGAGCAGTTCTTC. It is translated as CASSYSTVPYNEQFF.

This chain connects TRBV7-9 to TRBJ1-4; D not resolved. The CDR3 covers 15 residues. V lost 5 bases, J lost 0 bases, and 10 bases lay in between. From germline, CDR1 is SEHNR and CDR2 FQNEAQ (reference sequence). The CDR3 protein is CASSDYSATNEKLFF. DNA of the CDR3: TGTGCCAGCAGCGACTATAGTGCAACTAATGAAAAACTGTTTTTT. The full variable domain, its missing parts supplied by reference TRBV7-9 and TRBJ1-4, is DTGVSQNPRHKITKRGQNVTFRCDPISEHNRLYWYRQTLGQGPEFLTYFQNEAQLEKSRLLSDRFSAERPKGSFSTLEIQRTEQGDSAMYLCASSDYSATNEKLFFGSGTQLSVL.

This chain connects TRBV11-2 to TRBJ2-3; 7 bases match TRBD2. The CDR3 is 16 amino acids. Germline V CDR1 and CDR2: SGHAT, FQNNGV. V lost 5 bases and J lost 5; bases outside the gene matches: 13. CDR3 bases: TGTGCCAGCAGCCCAACTTGGGGTGCGGGAGAAGATACGCAGTATTTT. Translating gives CASSPTWGAGEDTQYF.

The chain uses TRBV4-1 and TRBJ2-1; 9 bases line up with TRBD1. J gave up 8 bases and V 1 base, and 9 bases lay outside the gene matches. The CDR3 is made up of 16 amino acids. Germline CDR1 MGHRA, CDR2 YSYEKL. CDR3 in amino acids: CASSQVGQGRLDEQFF. The CDR3 bases are TGCGCCAGCAGCCAAGTAGGACAGGGGAGATTGGATGAGCAGTTCTTC.

The chain carries TRBV5-6 and TRBJ1-2, with TRBD1 as a possible D gene (6 bases). The germline gives CDR1 SGHDT, CDR2 YYEEEE. The CDR3 has 12 residues. Trimming left V 4 bases short and J 6 bases short, with 10 bases between. CDR3 sequence reads: CASSPGDNGYTF. The CDR3 bases are TGTGCCAGCAGCCCAGGGGACAATGGCTACACCTTC.

The rearrangement joins TRBV11-2 to TRBJ2-7; D not resolved. In germline, CDR1 is SGHAT, CDR2 FQNNGV. The V gene lost 3 bases and the J gene lost 5 bases, with 20 bases spanning the gap. The CDR3 has 16 amino acids. This CDR3 reads CASSFGVRTAGHEQYF. Here the CDR3 DNA reads TGTGCCAGCAGCTTTGGCGTTAGGACCGCCGGACACGAGCAGTACTTC.

This clone was found once. Other nucleotide sequences in the sample specify the same CDR3. This chain joins TRBV19 and TRBJ2-1; D perhaps matches TRBD1 (6 bases). Germline V gene lookup returns CDR1 LNHDA and CDR2 SQIVND (reference sequence). Trimming shortened V by 3 bases and J by 1 base, and 10 bases separated the two germline ends. CDR3 length: 15 residues. CDR3 protein: CASSISGVSYNEQFF. For the CDR3, the DNA is TGTGCCAGTAGTATTTCAGGGGTATCCTACAATGAGCAGTTCTTC.

This chain uses TRBV6-5 with TRBJ1-5, with 8 bases fitting TRBD1. The CDR3 is made up of 14 amino acids. The V gene's germline CDR1 is MNHEY and CDR2 SVGAGI. Trimming took 6 bases from V and 8 from J; bases not matched to a gene: 9. DNA for the CDR3: TGTGCCAGCAGCCGCGACAGGGGTGGTGAGCCCCAGCATTTT. Its translation: CASSRDRGGEPQHF.

CDR3 coding DNA: TGTGCCAGCAGTGGCCTCGCCGGGACCCAAGAGACCCAGTACTTC. Protein sequence: CASSGLAGTQETQYF. The gene calls are TRBV27 and TRBJ2-5, with D perhaps assigned TRBD1 or TRBD2 (5 bases each). Germline V gene sequence: CDR1 MNHEY, CDR2 SMNVEV (reference sequence). V was clipped by 5 bases and J by 1 base, with 14 bases between them. CDR3 length: 15 amino acids.

On this clone: The same CDR3 arises from other DNA sequences in this sample as well. V usage is TRBV5-6 and J usage is TRBJ1-1; D might be TRBD1 (5 bases). Germline CDR1 reads SGHDT; CDR2 reads YYEEEE. V was trimmed by 3 bases and J by 5 bases, leaving 8 bases between them. The CDR3 contains 12 residues. The CDR3: CASSWGGTEAFF. The CDR3 nucleotides read TGTGCCAGCAGCTGGGGGGGTACTGAAGCTTTCTTT. The complete variable domain, with remaining parts taken from reference TRBV5-6 and TRBJ1-1, reads DAGVTQSPTHLIKTRGQQVTLRCSPKSGHDTVSWYQQALGQGPQFIFQYYEEEERQRGNFPDRFSGHQFPNYSSELNVNALLLGDSALYLCASSWGGTEAFFGQGTRLTVV.

The chain combines TRBV9 with TRBJ2-7, with D uncertain. Germline V gene lookup returns CDR1 SGDLS and CDR2 YYNGEE. With 4 bases removed from V and 2 bases from J, the gap between germline ends came to 16 bases. This CDR3 is built from 15 residues. The CDR3 region is CASSPESSSPYEQYF. CDR3 DNA: TGTGCCAGCAGCCCCGAGTCGAGTTCGCCCTACGAGCAGTACTTC.

V is TRBV15 and J is TRBJ2-7; D may match TRBD1 or TRBD2 (6 bases each). The CDR3 consists of 17 residues. V shed 4 bases and J shed 7 bases, with 26 bases lying between them. Per germline, CDR1 LNHNV and CDR2 YYDKDF (reference sequence). The CDR3 protein is CATSNPAGGRGLGEQYF. CDR3 in DNA: TGTGCCACCAGCAACCCCGCCGGGGGCCGCGGGTTGGGGGAGCAGTACTTC.